This passage covers 28 T cell receptor beta chains from one sample sequenced in a study of early T cells in non-severe SARS-CoV-2 infection. TCRdb passed the 5' RACE reads through MiXCR, listing each CDR3 protein once. The data contain fewer than 65,000 distinct CDR3 sequences, roughly a tenth of them singletons. The sample comprised whole blood. These TCRs come from an adult who was a healthcare worker with PCR-confirmed SARS-CoV-2 infection or an uninfected control (not recorded which).

CDR3 DNA: TGCGCCAGCAGCCAATTCGGACAGAATAATTCACCCCTCCACTTT. Its protein product is CASSQFGQNNSPLHF. The V call is TRBV4-1, the J call TRBJ1-6; weak D call: TRBD1 (6 bases). Trimming removed 2 bases from V and 5 bases from J, with 10 bases in between. CDR1 MGHRA and CDR2 YSYEKL come from the germline V gene. The CDR3 extends over 15 amino acids.

This clonotype occurred a few times. The chain recombines TRBV29-1 with TRBJ2-4; D is possibly TRBD1 (6 bases). The CDR3 totals 12 residues. V gave up 5 bases and J gave up 6 bases, with 11 bases separating them. Germline CDR1 is SQVTM and CDR2 is ANQGSEA. The CDR3 nucleotides are TGCAGCGTTTTTGGGGGCAGAAACATTCAGTACTTC. Its translation is CSVFGGRNIQYF.

This clonotype was observed many times. The rearrangement links TRBV11-2 to TRBJ1-4, with 9 bases fitting TRBD1. CDR3 size: 15 residues. Germline trimming cut 5 bases from V and 3 bases from J; bases unmatched to any gene: 4. Germline V CDR1 and CDR2: SGHAT, FQNNGV. The CDR3 spells CASSPGQGSNEKLFF. The CDR3 DNA follows: TGTGCCAGCAGCCCCGGACAGGGGTCTAATGAAAAACTGTTTTTT.

This clonotype was found a few times. The J gene is TRBJ2-3, the V gene TRBV14; D unclear. From germline, CDR1 is SGHDN and CDR2 FVKESK. This CDR3 region has 14 residues. Trimming left V 0 bases short and J 3 bases short, with 7 bases between. The DNA of the CDR3 is TGTGCCAGCAGCCAAGATCTCGCGACAGATACGCAGTATTTT. Its translation is CASSQDLATDTQYF.

The chain employs TRBV7-3 and TRBJ2-1; D is possibly TRBD2 (6 bases). This CDR3 is 15 amino acids long. Germline V CDR1 and CDR2: SGHTA, FQGTGA. V was trimmed by 3 bases and J by 4 bases, leaving 13 bases between them. CDR3 DNA sequence: TGTGCCAGCAGCTTGGGACTTTCGAAGTACAATGAGCAGTTCTTC. It translates to CASSLGLSKYNEQFF.

The chain employs TRBV5-4 and TRBJ2-3, with D perhaps matching TRBD2 (7 bases). V was pared by 7 bases and J by 0 bases, with 18 bases between. CDR3 length equals 16 residues. Germline loops: CDR1 SGHNT, CDR2 YYREEE (reference sequence). CDR3 loop: CASQPRGAHSTDTQYF. CDR3 DNA: TGTGCCAGCCAGCCACGGGGGGCCCATAGCACAGATACGCAGTATTTT.

In this sample, this clonotype turned up a few times. The chain joins TRBV5-1 to TRBJ2-5; 12 bases fit TRBD2. Germline V gene lookup returns CDR1 SGHRS and CDR2 YFSETQ. V gave up 4 bases and J gave up 5 bases; unmatched junction bases: 6. The CDR3 has 15 residues. The CDR3 region is CASSRGLAGNETQYF. For the CDR3, the DNA is TGCGCCAGCAGCCGCGGACTAGCGGGGAACGAGACCCAGTACTTC.

The chain uses TRBV5-1 and TRBJ2-1; D ambiguous. The V gene lost 2 bases and the J gene lost 6 bases, with 9 bases spanning the gap. CDR1 and CDR2 from the germline V gene are SGHRS and YFSETQ. This CDR3 is 13 amino acids long. The CDR3: CASSFPGSNEQFF. The CDR3 nucleotides read TGCGCCAGCAGCTTTCCCGGCTCCAATGAGCAGTTCTTC.

This clonotype was found many times. The rearrangement links TRBV5-1 to TRBJ1-1; 7 bases match TRBD1. Germline CDR1 is SGHRS and CDR2 is YFSETQ. The CDR3 sequence is 15 residues long. J lost 1 base, V lost 4 bases, and 7 bases had no gene match. The CDR3 sequence: CASSTEGAWNTEAFF. In DNA, the CDR3 is TGCGCCAGCAGCACGGAGGGGGCCTGGAACACTGAAGCTTTCTTT.

This clonotype was counted between two and nine times. This sequence joins TRBV20-1 and TRBJ2-2; D may match TRBD1 or TRBD2 (5 bases each). The germline V gene encodes CDR1 DFQATT and CDR2 SNEGSKA (reference sequence). Trimming shortened V by 4 bases and J by 4 bases, and 16 bases separated the two germline ends. The length of the CDR3 is 15 residues. The CDR3 coding sequence is TGCAGTGCTAATTCCCTGGCAGGGAGCACCGGGGAGCTGTTTTTT. This codes for CSANSLAGSTGELFF.

The table lists this clonotype with a few counts. This rearrangement joins TRBV11-2 to TRBJ1-1, with 8 bases aligning to TRBD1. The CDR3 consists of 14 residues. The germline V gene has CDR1 SGHAT and CDR2 FQNNGV. Trimming cost V 5 bases and J 5 bases; bases outside gene matches: 7. The CDR3 sequence: CASSLGQAGTEAFF. Written as DNA, the CDR3 is TGTGCCAGCAGCCTGGGACAGGCTGGGACTGAAGCTTTCTTT.

This clonotype has ten or more counts. This chain links TRBV2 with TRBJ2-4; a weak D match, TRBD1 (6 bases). Germline CDR1 reads SNHLY; CDR2 reads FYNNEI. The V end lost 7 bases, the J end lost 0 bases, and 13 bases lay between the germline ends. CDR3 length equals 15 residues. In DNA form, the CDR3 reads TGTGCCAGCATTACAACAGGGCTAGCCAAAAACATTCAGTACTTC. It specifies CASITTGLAKNIQYF.

This clonotype showed up just a few times. The chain recombines TRBV10-3 with TRBJ2-7, with D perhaps TRBD1 or TRBD2 (6 bases each). The CDR3 spans 12 residues. V lost 5 bases and J 7 bases, leaving 12 bases between the germline ends. Germline V gene lookup returns CDR1 ENHRY and CDR2 SYGVKD. CDR3 in amino acids: CAISTGAKEQYV. In DNA form, the CDR3 reads TGTGCCATCAGTACGGGGGCGAAGGAGCAGTACGTC.

CDR3 sequence: CSARKSTYSNQPQHF. Here the CDR3 DNA reads TGCAGTGCTAGGAAGTCGACTTATAGCAATCAGCCCCAGCATTTT. The chain joins TRBV20-1 to TRBJ1-5; no definite D call. Trimming cost V 3 bases and J 0 bases, with 12 bases left between them. Per germline, CDR1 DFQATT and CDR2 SNEGSKA (reference sequence). There are 15 residues in the CDR3.

V usage is TRBV24-1 and J usage is TRBJ2-1, with D unclear. The CDR3 is made up of 14 amino acids. V was pared by 3 bases and J by 4 bases, with 9 bases between. The germline V gene has CDR1 KGHDR and CDR2 SFDVKD. Written as DNA, the CDR3 is TGTGCCACCAGTGATACCGTGACTTACAATGAGCAGTTCTTC. Translated: CATSDTVTYNEQFF.

J is TRBJ1-3 and V is TRBV7-9; D not resolved. CDR1 SEHNR and CDR2 FQNEAQ come from the germline V gene (reference sequence). Trimming shortened V by 0 bases and J by 5 bases, and 5 bases separated the two germline ends. CDR3 size: 13 residues. The CDR3 DNA reads TGTGCCAGCAGCTTAGCGGATAGAAACACCATATATTTT. Encoded protein: CASSLADRNTIYF.

This clonotype showed up just once. This rearrangement joins TRBV10-2 to TRBJ1-5; D is possibly TRBD1 (6 bases). CDR3 length: 14 residues. Trimming left V 5 bases short and J 0 bases short, with 8 bases between. CDR1 and CDR2 from the germline V gene are WSHSY and SAAADI. Written as DNA, the CDR3 is TGCGCCAGCAGTTTCAGGGGTAGCAATCAGCCCCAGCATTTT. The encoded protein is CASSFRGSNQPQHF.

This clonotype was seen more than once but under ten times. V gene TRBV9 combines with J gene TRBJ2-2, with D tentatively TRBD1 (5 bases). Per germline, CDR1 SGDLS and CDR2 YYNGEE. V lost 0 bases and J 5 bases, leaving 14 bases between the germline ends. CDR3 length: 16 amino acids. CDR3 sequence (DNA): TGTGCCAGCAGCGTAGGCCCGCAGGGTGGGACCGGGGAGCTGTTTTTT. It encodes CASSVGPQGGTGELFF.

The table lists this clonotype with a few counts. Its ends do not fully match the called genes, so a read error is possible. The chain is built from TRBV4-1 and TRBJ2-6, with 12 nucleotides matching TRBD1. This CDR3 has 17 amino acids. Germline assignment: CDR1 MGHRA and CDR2 YSYEKL. CDR3 protein: CASSLGTGGSGANVLIF. The CDR3 DNA is TGCGCCAGCAGCCTAGGGACAGGGGGCTCTGGGGCCAACGTCCTGATTTTC.

This clonotype was detected a few times. V gene TRBV18 combines with J gene TRBJ1-1; the match to TRBD1 covers 10 bases. The CDR3 is made up of 15 amino acids. With V trimmed by 4 bases and J by 1 base, 3 bases remained unmatched. Germline V gene data show CDR1 as KGHSH and CDR2 as LQKENI. The CDR3 DNA follows: TGTGCCAGCTCACTGGGACAGGGGCCGAACACTGAAGCTTTCTTT. Translation: CASSLGQGPNTEAFF.

This clonotype was found a few times. V is TRBV12-3 or TRBV12-4 and J is TRBJ1-3; D not certain. This CDR3 spans 16 amino acids. V lost 2 bases and J 0 bases, leaving 11 bases between the germline ends. CDR3 DNA: TGTGCCAGCAGTTTAATCGGCAGCTACTCTGGAAACACCATATATTTT. Protein product: CASSLIGSYSGNTIYF.

With respect to this clonotype: A junction boundary mismatches the germline segment, possibly from a read error. The chain recombines TRBV28 with TRBJ2-4, with D possibly called TRBD1 or TRBD2 (7 bases each). The CDR3 has 14 amino acids. The germline V gene has CDR1 MDHEN and CDR2 SYDVKM. The CDR3 here is CASTGGDPGKQLSF. The CDR3 region has the DNA TGTGCCAGCACAGGGGGGGACCCGGGGAAACAACTCTCCTTC.

This clonotype was observed at least ten times. The chain carries TRBV2 and TRBJ2-1; 14 nucleotides line up with TRBD2. The CDR3 runs 16 residues. The V gene's germline CDR1 is SNHLY and CDR2 FYNNEI. The J segment lost 8 bases and the V segment lost 4 bases, leaving 7 bases of the junction unmatched. CDR3: CASSAGLAGGDDEQFF. The CDR3 bases are TGTGCCAGCAGTGCCGGACTAGCGGGGGGCGACGATGAGCAGTTCTTC.

The chain recombines TRBV28 with TRBJ2-1; D is possibly TRBD1 (6 bases). Germline CDR1 MDHEN, CDR2 SYDVKM. V was clipped by 3 bases and J by 5 bases, with 17 bases between them. CDR3 length equals 16 residues. The CDR3 region is CASSFTGSRQDNEQFF. The CDR3 DNA is TGTGCCAGCAGTTTTACAGGATCTCGACAGGACAATGAGCAGTTCTTC.

The rearrangement uses TRBV7-3 and TRBJ1-1; TRBD1 agrees at 8 bases. The V gene's germline CDR1 is SGHTA and CDR2 FQGTGA. V lost 5 bases, J lost 6 bases, and 5 bases stayed unmatched. The CDR3 spans 13 residues. CDR3 sequence reads: CASSQIQGAEAFF. CDR3 DNA sequence: TGTGCCAGCAGCCAAATACAGGGGGCTGAAGCTTTCTTT.

This clonotype was seen at least ten times. The V gene is TRBV24-1, the J gene TRBJ2-1, with D perhaps TRBD1 or TRBD2 (5 bases each). The CDR3 is 15 residues long. Trimming pared 5 bases from V and 10 bases from J, leaving 20 bases between. Germline lookup yields CDR1 KGHDR and CDR2 SFDVKD. As DNA, the CDR3 is TGTGCCACCAGTGCCGGACGGGGACCCCCGGGGGAGCAGTTCTTC. Residues: CATSAGRGPPGEQFF.

The chain uses TRBV21-1 and TRBJ2-7; the D call in the table, TRBD2, was not verified against the DNA. TRBV21-1 is a pseudogene locus. The CDR3 runs 15 residues. The CDR3 DNA is TGTGCCAGCAGCTGGACTAGCGGGACATCCTACGAGCAGTACGTC. Amino acids: CASSWTSGTSYEQYV.

In regard to this clonotype: Sequence at one end of the junction differs from germline and may be a read error. The chain carries TRBV10-3 and TRBJ2-5; D is perhaps TRBD1 (6 bases). The CDR3 sequence is 14 residues long. CDR1 and CDR2 (germline): ENHRY, SYGVKD. CDR3 amino acids: CASQAGTSQETQNF. In DNA, the CDR3 is TGTGCCTCCCAGGCTGGGACATCACAAGAGACCCAGAACTTC.